These 13 T cell receptor beta chains came from one sample sequenced in a study of vaccination and CD4 T cells after COVID-19. Treatment here: roughly 10-day PBMC culture with coronavirus spike peptide pools or control peptides (ViraFEST assay). Gathering of the CD4+ T cells, from the unexposed donor, took place before the COVID-19 pandemic (2011-2018). The Oncomine TCR Beta short-read assay sequenced DNA from cultured CD4+ T cells. One entry per CDR3 protein, called by TCRdb with MiXCR from the PCR reads. The sample holds about 5,500 distinct CDR3 sequences; 30% to 40% are singletons and the top ten take 35% to 50%. The antigens these receptors bind are not known. Sequencing used CD4+ T cells from blood, cultured in vitro. The receptors were gathered from a human donor in good health.

V and J are TRBV19 and TRBJ2-3; TRBD2 agrees at 11 bases. The CDR3 is 13 amino acids. The junction had 3 bases not matched to a gene; V was cut back by 8 bases and J by 5 bases. Germline CDR1 reads LNHDA; CDR2 reads SQIVND (reference sequence). The CDR3 spells CASETSGGDTQYF. The DNA of the CDR3 is TGTGCCAGTGAAACTAGCGGGGGAGATACGCAGTATTTT.

This clonotype was seen only a few times. The V call is TRBV6-5, the J call TRBJ1-2, with 8 bases matching TRBD1. J lost 4 bases, V lost 2 bases, and 9 bases had no gene match. CDR1 is MNHEY and CDR2 is SVGAGI in the germline V gene. The CDR3 covers 16 residues. CDR3 sequence: CASSYAAGGIGYGYTF. The CDR3 nucleotides are TGTGCCAGCAGTTACGCGGCAGGGGGCATTGGCTATGGCTACACCTTC.

This clonotype was counted between two and nine times. The chain carries TRBV6-1 and TRBJ1-5; D possibly corresponds to TRBD1 (6 bases). V lost 6 bases, J lost 7 bases, and 22 bases lay in between. CDR3 length: 16 residues. Germline CDR1 reads MNHNS; CDR2 reads SASEGT. CDR3 protein: CASSPRGKGPHQPQHF. The CDR3 coding sequence is TGTGCCAGCAGCCCCAGGGGAAAGGGGCCCCACCAGCCCCAGCATTTT.

This clonotype is deemed medium-sized. The chain has TRBV20-1 and TRBJ1-3; D possibly corresponds to TRBD1 (5 bases). The CDR3 is made up of 15 amino acids. V lost 3 bases and J 0 bases, leaving 12 bases between the germline ends. The germline V gene has CDR1 DFQATT and CDR2 SNEGSKA (reference sequence). CDR3 sequence (DNA): TGCAGTGCTAGTGAGACAGCTAACTCTGGAAACACCATATATTTT. The encoded protein is CSASETANSGNTIYF.

V and J are TRBV12-3 or TRBV12-4 and TRBJ1-5; no clear D. V dropped 6 bases and J dropped 7 bases, with 10 bases sitting between them. This CDR3 is built from 12 residues. The CDR3 spells CASSTVVQPQHF. CDR3 bases: TGTGCCAGCAGCACTGTGGTACAGCCCCAGCATTTT.

The rearrangement joins TRBV6-1 to TRBJ2-7; D may match TRBD1 or TRBD2 (6 bases each). V was pared by 2 bases and J by 3 bases, with 14 bases between. The CDR3 totals 15 residues. CDR1 is MNHNS, CDR2 SASEGT, per germline. CDR3 in amino acids: CASSESEGEVYEQYF. The DNA for the CDR3 is TGTGCCAGCAGTGAAAGTGAGGGGGAGGTCTACGAGCAGTACTTC.

The chain recombines TRBV6-1 with TRBJ2-5, with 8 bases aligning to TRBD2. The germline gives CDR1 MNHNS, CDR2 SASEGT. Trimming cost V 7 bases and J 0 bases; bases outside gene matches: 10. This CDR3 is built from 16 residues. The CDR3 reads CASNEGLVRYQETQYF. The CDR3 DNA reads as TGTGCCAGCAATGAGGGACTAGTTAGGTACCAAGAGACCCAGTACTTC.

In its sample, this clonotype was seen once. The gene calls are TRBV5-6 and TRBJ1-3; D gene uncertain. The CDR3 loop spans 13 amino acids. The germline V and J ends were trimmed by 4 bases and 2 bases, with 7 bases remaining between them. From germline, CDR1 is SGHDT and CDR2 YYEEEE. The CDR3 region is CASSTGAGNTIYF. DNA of the CDR3: TGTGCCAGCAGCACGGGTGCTGGAAACACCATATATTTT.

The V and J genes are TRBV7-8 and TRBJ1-1; D is uncertain. Germline V gene data show CDR1 as SGHVS and CDR2 as FQNEAQ. V gave up 1 base and J gave up 3 bases, with 12 bases separating them. The CDR3 has 15 residues. CDR3 nucleotides: TGTGCCAGCAGCTTAGTAAGAAGAGCCGACACTGAAGCTTTCTTT. Its translation: CASSLVRRADTEAFF.

This chain joins TRBV6-1 and TRBJ2-7; 7 nucleotides match TRBD2. V lost 5 bases and J lost 5; bases outside the gene matches: 6. The CDR3 totals 13 residues. CDR1 and CDR2 (germline): MNHNS, SASEGT. In DNA form, the CDR3 reads TGTGCCAGCAGTCATCATCTAGCGGACGAGCAGTACTTC. It yields the protein CASSHHLADEQYF.

This chain uses TRBV27 with TRBJ2-1, with D unresolved. Germline CDR1 is MNHEY and CDR2 is SMNVEV (reference sequence). V lost 6 bases to trimming and J lost 6 bases, with 9 bases between them. The CDR3 extends over 12 amino acids. DNA for the CDR3: TGTGCCAGCAGGACCGGGTCCAATGAGCAGTTCTTC. This gives the protein CASRTGSNEQFF.

The chain carries TRBV12-3 or TRBV12-4 and TRBJ2-1, with 8 bases aligning to TRBD2. Losses at the gene ends were 7 bases for V and 9 bases for J; bases not matched to a gene: 17. The CDR3 spans 16 residues. This CDR3 reads CASTPHRGGIHSEQFF. The CDR3 nucleotides read TGTGCCAGCACCCCCCATCGGGGGGGAATACATAGTGAGCAGTTCTTC.

This chain links TRBV10-3 with TRBJ1-6, with D tentatively TRBD1 (6 bases). The V and J ends lost 10 bases and 9 bases respectively, with 16 bases between them. The germline V gene has CDR1 ENHRY and CDR2 SYGVKD. The CDR3 is 13 residues long. Written as DNA, the CDR3 is TGTGCCACCCACCGGGACACACTTTCACCCCTCCACTTT. Its translation: CATHRDTLSPLHF.